This T cell receptor beta chain derives from a study of cytomegalovirus exposure and HLA in healthy donors. For this clone: The antigen remains unidentified.

Study results and limitations: The study had only CMV serostatus as immune exposure information. Reports indicate that TCR beta sequences accurately predicted the HLA-A and HLA-B alleles of most subjects.

Amplification used 60 Vbeta primers and 13 Jbeta primers. The table came from immunoSEQ multiplex PCR; TCRdb's copy has only in-frame clones and leaves some out. There are more than 75,000 clones in the sample; 84% occur only once, and roughly 5.3% lies in the top ten. This CDR3 is built from 13 residues. V was trimmed by 8 bases and J by 2 bases, leaving 10 bases between them. CDR1 and CDR2 (germline): MNHNS, SASEGT. The chain couples TRBV6-1 to TRBJ1-5, with D hard to call. Sequences were obtained from PBMCs. The receptor was isolated from a woman younger than 30 in good health and CMV-seropositive. CDR3 loop: CASGNGGNQPQHF. The CDR3 DNA follows: TGTGCCAGCGGGAACGGGGGCAATCAGCCCCAGCATTTT.